This TCR beta chain was recorded in a study of T cell changes during pregnancy in multiple sclerosis. The assay was immunoSEQ multiplex PCR, and TCRdb's table has in-frame clones only and misses some. The sample comprises about 76,000 clones, roughly 93% of which are singletons, and 2.5% rests with the top ten. There are 15 residues in the CDR3. Trimming took 2 bases from V and 6 from J; bases not matched to a gene: 6. Looked up from germline, CDR1 is MNHNS and CDR2 is SASEGT. This TCR derives from a female donor with multiple sclerosis, enrolled in a pregnancy study. The V call is TRBV6-1, the J call TRBJ1-2, with TRBD1 matching 10 bases. This material consisted of peripheral blood, taken in the second trimester of pregnancy. CDR3: CASSEMVGTGDGYTF. In DNA form, the CDR3 reads TGTGCCAGCAGTGAAATGGTTGGGACAGGGGATGGCTACACCTTC.